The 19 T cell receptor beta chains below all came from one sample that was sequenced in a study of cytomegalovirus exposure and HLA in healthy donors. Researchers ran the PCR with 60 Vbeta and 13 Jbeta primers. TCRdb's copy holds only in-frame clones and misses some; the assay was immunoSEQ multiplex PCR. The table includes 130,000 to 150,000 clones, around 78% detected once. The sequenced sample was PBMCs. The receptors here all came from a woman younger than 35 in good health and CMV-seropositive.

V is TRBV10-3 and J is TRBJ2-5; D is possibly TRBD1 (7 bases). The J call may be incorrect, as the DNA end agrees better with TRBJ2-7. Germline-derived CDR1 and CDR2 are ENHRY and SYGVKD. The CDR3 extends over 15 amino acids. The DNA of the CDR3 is TGTGCCATCAGAAGGACTAAAACGACAGGGTACGAGCAGTACTTC. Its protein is CAIRRTKTTGYEQYF.

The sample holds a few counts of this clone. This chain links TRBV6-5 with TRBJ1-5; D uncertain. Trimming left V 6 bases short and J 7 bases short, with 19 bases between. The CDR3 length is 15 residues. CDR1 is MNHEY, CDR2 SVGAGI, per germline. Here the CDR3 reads CASRRFAVGSQPQHF. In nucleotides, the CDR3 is TGTGCCAGCAGGCGATTTGCCGTTGGGAGCCAGCCCCAGCATTTT.

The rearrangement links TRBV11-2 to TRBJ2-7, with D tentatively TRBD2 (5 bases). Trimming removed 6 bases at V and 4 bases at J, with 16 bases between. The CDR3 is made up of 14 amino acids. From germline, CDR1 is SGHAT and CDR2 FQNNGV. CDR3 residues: CASSPTRDLYEQYF. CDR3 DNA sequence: TGTGCCAGCAGTCCCACACGGGATTTATACGAGCAGTACTTC.

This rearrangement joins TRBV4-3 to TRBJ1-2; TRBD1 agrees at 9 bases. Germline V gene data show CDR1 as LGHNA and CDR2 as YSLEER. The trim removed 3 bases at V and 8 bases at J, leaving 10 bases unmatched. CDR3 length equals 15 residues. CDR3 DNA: TGCGCCAGCAGCCATAACTTACAGGGGGCGGAGGGCTACACCTTC. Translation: CASSHNLQGAEGYTF.

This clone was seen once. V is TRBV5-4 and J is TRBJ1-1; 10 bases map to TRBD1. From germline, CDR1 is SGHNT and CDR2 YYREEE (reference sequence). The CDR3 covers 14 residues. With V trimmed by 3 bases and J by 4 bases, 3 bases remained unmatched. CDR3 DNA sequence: TGTGCCAGCAGCTCGGGACAGGGGCCCACTGAAGCTTTCTTT. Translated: CASSSGQGPTEAFF.

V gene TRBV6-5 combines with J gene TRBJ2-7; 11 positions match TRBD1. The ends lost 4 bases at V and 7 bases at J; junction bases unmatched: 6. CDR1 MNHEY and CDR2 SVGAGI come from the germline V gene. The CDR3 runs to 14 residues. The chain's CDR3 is CASSFDRDRGEQYF. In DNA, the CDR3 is TGTGCCAGCAGTTTTGACAGGGACAGGGGGGAGCAGTACTTC.

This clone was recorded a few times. The CDR3 DNA reads as TGTGCCAGCAGTGAATGGAGTCGCGGCTACACCTTC. Its translation is CASSEWSRGYTF. The chain has TRBV25-1 and TRBJ1-2; unclear D gene. Trimming pared 1 base from V and 8 bases from J, leaving 8 bases between. The CDR3 has 12 residues. Germline CDR1 reads MGHDK; CDR2 reads SYGVNS.

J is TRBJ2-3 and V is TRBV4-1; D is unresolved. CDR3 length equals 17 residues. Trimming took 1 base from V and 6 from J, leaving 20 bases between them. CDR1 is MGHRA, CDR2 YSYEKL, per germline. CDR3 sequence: CASSQGRVVRSVDTQYF. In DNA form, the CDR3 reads TGCGCCAGCAGCCAAGGACGGGTGGTAAGATCTGTGGATACGCAGTATTTT.

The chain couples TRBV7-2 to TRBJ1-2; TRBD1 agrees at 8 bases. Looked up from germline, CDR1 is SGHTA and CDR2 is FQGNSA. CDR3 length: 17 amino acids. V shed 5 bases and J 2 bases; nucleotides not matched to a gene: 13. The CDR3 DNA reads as TGTGCCAGCAGCCCGAATTCAGGGGGCGGGCAAAACTATGGCTACACCTTC. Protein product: CASSPNSGGGQNYGYTF.

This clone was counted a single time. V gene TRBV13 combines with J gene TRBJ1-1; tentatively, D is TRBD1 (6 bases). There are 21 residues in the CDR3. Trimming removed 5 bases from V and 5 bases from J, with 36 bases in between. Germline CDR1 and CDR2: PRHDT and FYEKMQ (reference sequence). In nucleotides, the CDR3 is TGTGCCAGCAGCCAAGAGGGGTGGTCTGACAGGAACAGCGACTATGGGACTGAAGCTTTCTTT. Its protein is CASSQEGWSDRNSDYGTEAFF.

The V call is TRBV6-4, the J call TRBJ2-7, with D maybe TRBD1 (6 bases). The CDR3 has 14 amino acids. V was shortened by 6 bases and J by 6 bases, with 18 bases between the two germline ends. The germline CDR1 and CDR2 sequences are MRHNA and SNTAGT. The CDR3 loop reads CASSPRGRGAEQYF. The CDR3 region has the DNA TGTGCCAGCAGCCCCCGGGGCAGGGGTGCCGAGCAGTACTTC.

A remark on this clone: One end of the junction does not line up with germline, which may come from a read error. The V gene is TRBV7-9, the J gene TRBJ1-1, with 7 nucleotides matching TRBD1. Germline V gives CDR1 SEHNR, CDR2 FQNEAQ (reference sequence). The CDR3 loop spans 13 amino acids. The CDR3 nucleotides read TGTTCCAGCAGCAAAACAGGGGCCACTGAAGCTTTCTTT. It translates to CSSSKTGATEAFF.

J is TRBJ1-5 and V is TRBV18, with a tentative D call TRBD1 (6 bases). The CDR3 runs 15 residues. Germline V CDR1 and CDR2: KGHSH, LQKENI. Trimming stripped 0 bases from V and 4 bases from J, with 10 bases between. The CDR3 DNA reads TGTGCCAGCTCACCACCGTTACAGGGAAATCAGCCCCAGCATTTT. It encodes CASSPPLQGNQPQHF. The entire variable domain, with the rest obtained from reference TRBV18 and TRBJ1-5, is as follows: NAGVMQNPRHLVRRRGQEARLRCSPMKGHSHVYWYRQLPEEGLKFMVYLQKENIIDESGMPKERFSAEFPKEGPSILRIQQVVRGDSAAYFCASSPPLQGNQPQHFGDGTRLSIL.

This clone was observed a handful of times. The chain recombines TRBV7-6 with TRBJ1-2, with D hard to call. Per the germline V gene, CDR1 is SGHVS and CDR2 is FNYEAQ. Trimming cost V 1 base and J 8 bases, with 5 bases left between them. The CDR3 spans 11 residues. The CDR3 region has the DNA TGTGCCAGCAGCTTAGGGGCCGGCTACACCTTC. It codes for CASSLGAGYTF.

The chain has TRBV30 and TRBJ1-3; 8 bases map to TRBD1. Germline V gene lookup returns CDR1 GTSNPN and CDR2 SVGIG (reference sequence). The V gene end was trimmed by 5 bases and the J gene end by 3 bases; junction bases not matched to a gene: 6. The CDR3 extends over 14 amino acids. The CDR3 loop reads CAWASGGGGNTIYF. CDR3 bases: TGTGCCTGGGCTTCAGGGGGCGGTGGAAACACCATATATTTT.

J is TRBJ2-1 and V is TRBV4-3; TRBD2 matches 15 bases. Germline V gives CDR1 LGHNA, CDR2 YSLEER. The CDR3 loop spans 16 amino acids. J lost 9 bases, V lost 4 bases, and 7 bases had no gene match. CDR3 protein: CASSPWTSGGAGEQFF. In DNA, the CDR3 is TGCGCCAGCAGCCCGTGGACTAGCGGGGGGGCCGGTGAGCAGTTCTTC.

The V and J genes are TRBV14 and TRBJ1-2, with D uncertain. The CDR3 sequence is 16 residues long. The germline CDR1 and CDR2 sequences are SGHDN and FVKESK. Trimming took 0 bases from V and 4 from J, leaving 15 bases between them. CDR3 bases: TGTGCCAGCAGCCAAGATGGCGCCGGGGTAGGCTATGGCTACACCTTC. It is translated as CASSQDGAGVGYGYTF.

CDR3 sequence: CASSRLAGGNTGELFF. The DNA for the CDR3 is TGCGCCAGCAGCCGACTAGCGGGGGGGAACACCGGGGAGCTGTTTTTT. The V call is TRBV5-1, the J call TRBJ2-2; 13 bases match TRBD2. The V gene's germline CDR1 is SGHRS and CDR2 YFSETQ. The length of the CDR3 is 16 residues. Trimming removed 4 bases from V and 1 base from J; junction bases left unmatched: 1.

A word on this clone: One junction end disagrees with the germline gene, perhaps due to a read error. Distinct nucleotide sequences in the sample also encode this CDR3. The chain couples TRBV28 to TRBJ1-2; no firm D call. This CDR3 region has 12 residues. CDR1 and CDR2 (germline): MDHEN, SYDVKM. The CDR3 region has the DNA TGTGCCAGCAGTTTACAGGACTACGGCTACACCTTC. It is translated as CASSLQDYGYTF.